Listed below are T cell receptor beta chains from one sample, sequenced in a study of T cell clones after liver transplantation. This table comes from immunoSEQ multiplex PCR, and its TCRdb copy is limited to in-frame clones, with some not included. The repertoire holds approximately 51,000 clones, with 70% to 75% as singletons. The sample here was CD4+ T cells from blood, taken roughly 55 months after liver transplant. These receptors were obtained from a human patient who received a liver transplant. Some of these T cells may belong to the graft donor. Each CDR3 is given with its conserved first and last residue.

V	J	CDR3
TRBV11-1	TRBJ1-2	CASSLGTDLNYGYTF
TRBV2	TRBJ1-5	CASRGGTGAYSNQPQHF
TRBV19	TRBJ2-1	CASSTPPDSYNEQFF
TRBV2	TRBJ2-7	CASSVEQDAYEQYF
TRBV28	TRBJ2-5	CASSPYRGVPQTQYF
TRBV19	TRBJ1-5	CASSMYGGTSNQPQHF
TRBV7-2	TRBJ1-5	CASSSGLGSQPQHF
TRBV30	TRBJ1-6	CAWNADRGRSPLHF
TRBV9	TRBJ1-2	CASSVAGPAGRKGYTF
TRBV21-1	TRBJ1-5	CASSPVYSNQPQHF
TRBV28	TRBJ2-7	CASSLSGYYEQYF
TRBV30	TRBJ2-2	CAWSVLVAGELFF
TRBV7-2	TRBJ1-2	CASSLARDSHGYTF
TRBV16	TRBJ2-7	CASSLRTDSEQYF
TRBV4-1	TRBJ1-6	CASSPWGKEDSPLHF